These 20 T cell receptor beta chains came from one sample sequenced in a study of radiotherapy plus CTLA-4 blockade in lung cancer. Clones were sequenced by immunoSEQ multiplex PCR, and TCRdb holds only the in-frame ones, with some missing. Of roughly 66,000 clones in the sample, under 85% were seen once. Material: peripheral blood, obtained from a patient treated with radiotherapy plus ipilimumab. The receptor source for this set is a human donor with non-small cell lung cancer who had a partial response to radiotherapy plus ipilimumab.

CDR3 coding DNA: TGTGCCAGCAGTTTATCGAAGGGACAGGGTTACGAGCAGTACTTC. Encoded protein: CASSLSKGQGYEQYF. The rearrangement joins TRBV27 to TRBJ2-7, with 9 bases lining up with TRBD1. The CDR3 has 15 residues. CDR1 MNHEY and CDR2 SMNVEV come from the germline V gene (reference sequence). J was trimmed by 4 bases and V by 0 bases; bases with no gene match: 4.

This chain links TRBV6-1 with TRBJ2-7; TRBD2 aligns across 7 bases. The CDR3 extends over 15 amino acids. Trimming at V came to 5 bases and at J to 2 bases, leaving 9 bases not matched to a gene. Germline V CDR1 and CDR2: MNHNS, SASEGT. For the CDR3, the DNA is TGTGCCAGCAGTCGACGGGGGGAAGGGACCTACGAGCAGTACTTC. Its translation is CASSRRGEGTYEQYF.

The chain joins TRBV2 to TRBJ2-1; tentatively, D is TRBD2 (6 bases). Germline V gene data show CDR1 as SNHLY and CDR2 as FYNNEI. The germline V and J ends were trimmed by 3 bases and 14 bases, with 14 bases remaining between them. The length of the CDR3 is 12 residues. CDR3 amino acids: CASSDRDSKEFF. Here the CDR3 DNA reads TGTGCCAGCAGTGACCGGGACTCTAAGGAGTTCTTC.

This clone was seen just once. The rearrangement uses TRBV5-4 and TRBJ1-1; D may be TRBD1 (5 bases). V lost 5 bases and J 0 bases, leaving 17 bases between the germline ends. The germline V gene has CDR1 SGHNT and CDR2 YYREEE (reference sequence). The CDR3 covers 16 residues. In DNA, the CDR3 is TGTGCCAGCAGTTTAAGACAGTCCCAAATGAACACTGAAGCTTTCTTT. Its translation is CASSLRQSQMNTEAFF.

The V gene is TRBV6-4, the J gene TRBJ2-4; 12 bases are a match to TRBD1. V shed 3 bases and J 8 bases; nucleotides not matched to a gene: 5. This CDR3 contains 15 residues. Germline V gene data show CDR1 as MRHNA and CDR2 as SNTAGT. CDR3 sequence: CASSETGQGADIQYF. The CDR3 region has the DNA TGTGCCAGCAGTGAAACGGGACAGGGGGCGGACATTCAGTACTTC.

This clone has just a few counts. The V call is TRBV30, the J call TRBJ1-1; possibly TRBD1 for D (6 bases). The CDR3 totals 12 residues. Per the germline V gene, CDR1 is GTSNPN and CDR2 is SVGIG (reference sequence). V was shortened by 6 bases and J by 5 bases, with 13 bases between the two germline ends. The CDR3 sequence is CACDRKGTEAFF. The CDR3 nucleotides read TGTGCCTGTGACAGGAAGGGGACTGAAGCTTTCTTT.

The rearrangement uses TRBV28 and TRBJ1-2, with TRBD1 as a possible D gene (5 bases). Germline CDR1 reads MDHEN; CDR2 reads SYDVKM. This CDR3 has 16 amino acids. The V end lost 2 bases, the J end lost 2 bases, and 15 bases lay between the germline ends. This CDR3 is CASSLGAGSLNYGYTF. For the CDR3, the DNA is TGTGCCAGCAGTTTAGGGGCAGGGTCCCTAAACTATGGCTACACCTTC.

The V call is TRBV5-1, the J call TRBJ2-3; TRBD1 matches at 9 bases. Trimming took 4 bases from V and 6 from J; bases not matched to a gene: 9. Germline V gene sequence: CDR1 SGHRS, CDR2 YFSETQ. The CDR3 length is 15 residues. The CDR3 is CASSPSTGGVDTQYF. CDR3 DNA: TGCGCCAGCAGCCCATCGACAGGGGGAGTGGATACGCAGTATTTT.

The sample holds a few counts of this clone. This chain uses TRBV30 with TRBJ1-4; the match to TRBD1 covers 7 bases. Looked up from germline, CDR1 is GTSNPN and CDR2 is SVGIG (reference sequence). The CDR3 sequence is 14 residues long. V trimming: 2 bases; J trimming: 6 bases; junction bases outside the gene matches: 6. In DNA form, the CDR3 reads TGTGCCTGGAGTCGGTACAGGGGTGATGAAAAACTGTTTTTT. It specifies CAWSRYRGDEKLFF.

This sequence joins TRBV2 and TRBJ1-2, with no clear D. The germline CDR1 and CDR2 sequences are SNHLY and FYNNEI. The V and J ends lost 1 base and 5 bases respectively, with 11 bases between them. The CDR3 has 14 amino acids. The CDR3 is CASSEVVGGYGYTF. The CDR3 region has the DNA TGTGCCAGCAGTGAAGTGGTCGGCGGTTATGGCTACACCTTC.

The V and J genes are TRBV7-8 and TRBJ1-3; maybe TRBD1 (5 bases). This CDR3 comprises 17 residues. Germline-derived CDR1 and CDR2 are SGHVS and FQNEAQ. Trimming removed 5 bases at V and 1 base at J, with 18 bases between. CDR3 sequence (DNA): TGTGCCAGCAGCCCGGGGGTCGGACAAGGGTCTGGAAACACCATATATTTT. Translation: CASSPGVGQGSGNTIYF.

V gene TRBV6-1 combines with J gene TRBJ1-5; D is undetermined. This CDR3 region has 13 residues. CDR1 and CDR2 from the germline V gene are MNHNS and SASEGT. Trimming stripped 4 bases from V and 6 bases from J, with 10 bases between. The CDR3 coding sequence is TGTGCCAGCAGTGTGGCGGGAAGTCAGCCCCAGCATTTT. This gives the protein CASSVAGSQPQHF.

CDR3 sequence: CASSISSGRGGEQFF. The CDR3 DNA is TGTGCCAGCAGCATCTCCTCCGGGAGGGGAGGTGAGCAGTTCTTC. The V call is TRBV7-3, the J call TRBJ2-1, with TRBD2 matching over 8 bases. Unmatched junction bases numbered 12, after V lost 5 bases and J lost 9 bases. From germline, CDR1 is SGHTA and CDR2 FQGTGA. This CDR3 has 15 amino acids. Full variable domain (outside the CDR3, taken from reference TRBV7-3 and TRBJ2-1): GAGVSQTPSNKVTEKGKYVELRCDPISGHTALYWYRQSLGQGPEFLIYFQGTGAADDSGLPNDRFFAVRPEGSVSTLKIQRTERGDSAVYLCASSISSGRGGEQFFGPGTRLTVL.

Only one count was recorded for this clone. The chain has TRBV11-2 and TRBJ1-1; 9 bases are shared with TRBD1. CDR1 SGHAT and CDR2 FQNNGV come from the germline V gene. V lost 4 bases to trimming and J lost 5 bases; unmatched junction nucleotides: 2. This CDR3 has 13 residues. CDR3 amino acids: CASSSDRGTEAFF. DNA for the CDR3: TGTGCCAGCAGCTCCGACAGGGGGACTGAAGCTTTCTTT.

V usage is TRBV6-5 and J usage is TRBJ2-5; 9 bases match TRBD1. The J call is in doubt because the DNA end fits TRBJ2-7 better. Germline CDR1 and CDR2: MNHEY and SVGAGI. The CDR3 covers 13 residues. The CDR3 DNA reads TGTGCCACCCGGGACAGGGTGTCCTACGAGCAGTACTTC. Amino acid sequence: CATRDRVSYEQYF.

In its sample, this clone was seen a few times. The genes are TRBV9 and TRBJ2-1; 7 nucleotides line up with TRBD1. V gave up 0 bases and J gave up 2 bases; unmatched junction bases: 2. The CDR3 has 15 residues. The germline V gene encodes CDR1 SGDLS and CDR2 YYNGEE. CDR3 sequence (DNA): TGTGCCAGCAGCGTAGATGGACAGGCCTACAATGAGCAGTTCTTC. It encodes CASSVDGQAYNEQFF.

The chain employs TRBV5-1 and TRBJ2-7; 11 nucleotides agree with TRBD2. The CDR3 consists of 14 residues. After removal of 3 bases from V and 12 bases from J, the junction contained 11 bases not matched to a gene. CDR1 and CDR2 (germline): SGHRS, YFSETQ. CDR3 region: CASSWGLAEGAGYF. CDR3 DNA: TGCGCCAGCAGCTGGGGACTAGCGGAGGGGGCCGGGTACTTC. The entire variable domain, with the rest obtained from reference TRBV5-1 and TRBJ2-7, is as follows: KAGVTQTPRYLIKTRGQQVTLSCSPISGHRSVSWYQQTPGQGLQFLFEYFSETQRNKGNFPGRFSGRQFSNSRSEMNVSTLELGDSALYLCASSWGLAEGAGYFGPGTRLTVT.

The gene calls are TRBV28 and TRBJ1-4; D is ambiguous. V lost 4 bases to trimming and J lost 4 bases, with 13 bases between them. CDR1 and CDR2 from the germline V gene are MDHEN and SYDVKM. This CDR3 has 15 residues. CDR3 in amino acids: CASSWEEVNNEKLFF. CDR3 in DNA: TGTGCCAGCAGTTGGGAGGAGGTGAATAATGAAAAACTGTTTTTT.

This chain links TRBV6-5 with TRBJ2-1; the match to TRBD2 covers 7 bases. The CDR3 consists of 15 residues. Germline V gene sequence: CDR1 MNHEY, CDR2 SVGAGI. Trimming at V came to 7 bases and at J to 7 bases, leaving 13 bases not matched to a gene. CDR3: CASKRDPLRGNEQFF. The DNA for the CDR3 is TGTGCCAGCAAGCGCGACCCCCTGCGGGGGAATGAGCAGTTCTTC.

This clone was seen a few times. The chain links TRBV19 to TRBJ2-1; weak D call: TRBD2 (6 bases). Trimming removed 4 bases from V and 3 bases from J, with 13 bases in between. From germline, CDR1 is LNHDA and CDR2 SQIVND (reference sequence). The length of the CDR3 is 15 residues. As DNA, the CDR3 is TGTGCCAGTAGTACCATAGCGGCCGTCTACAATGAGCAGTTCTTC. Its protein is CASSTIAAVYNEQFF.